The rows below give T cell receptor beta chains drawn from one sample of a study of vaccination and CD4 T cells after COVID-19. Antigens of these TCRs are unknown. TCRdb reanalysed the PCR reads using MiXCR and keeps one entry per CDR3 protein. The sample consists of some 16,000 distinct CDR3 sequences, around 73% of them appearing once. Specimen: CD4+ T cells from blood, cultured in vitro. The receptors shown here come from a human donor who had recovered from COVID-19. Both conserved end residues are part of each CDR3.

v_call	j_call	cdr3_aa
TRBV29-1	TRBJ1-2	CSVGDRGQRAANYGYTF
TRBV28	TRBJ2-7	CASSLKGSALGEQYF
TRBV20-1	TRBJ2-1	CSARVGSFYNEQFF
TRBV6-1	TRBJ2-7	CASSRDFYEQYF
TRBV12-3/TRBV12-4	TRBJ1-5	CASSPNSGLNQPQHF
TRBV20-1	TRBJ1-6	CSARLGSRQGKGRGSPLHF
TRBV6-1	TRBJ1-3	CASSEAVAVGNTIYF
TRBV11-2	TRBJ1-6	CASSFRGPSTGTVASPLHF
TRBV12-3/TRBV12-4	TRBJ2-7	CASSLHRTEQYF
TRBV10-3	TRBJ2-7	CATTGQGLHEQYF
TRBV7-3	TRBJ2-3	CASSSGTSGITDTQYF
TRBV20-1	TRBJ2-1	CSARGTSRHNEQFF
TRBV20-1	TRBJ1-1	CSARDQPGTEAFF
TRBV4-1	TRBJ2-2	CASSQEWGQGLAGELFF
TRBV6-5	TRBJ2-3	CASSYRDRSDTQYF
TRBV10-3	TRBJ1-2	CAISDLGGDDYGYTF
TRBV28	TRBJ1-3	CASSITPGSGNTIYF
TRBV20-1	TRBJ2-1	CSARDYGTSGTGSYNEQFF
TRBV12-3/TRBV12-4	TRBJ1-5	CASSRGQGMSNQPQHF
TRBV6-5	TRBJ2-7	CASSSSSGRDEQYF
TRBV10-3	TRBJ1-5	CAISESQAGYSNQPQHF
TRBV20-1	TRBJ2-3	CSASSADTQYF
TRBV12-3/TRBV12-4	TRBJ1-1	CASRVSGGFTEAFF
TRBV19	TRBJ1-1	CASLAGGGLNTEAFF
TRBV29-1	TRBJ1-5	CSVATQGGPNQPQHF
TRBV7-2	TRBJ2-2	CASSLLGYGELFF
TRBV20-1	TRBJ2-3	CSARDSGQGVDTQYF
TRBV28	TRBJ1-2	CASIAGQRTHGYTF
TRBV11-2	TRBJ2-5	CASSFRGDSGGQETQYF
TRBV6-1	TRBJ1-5	CASTQGGDRNQPQHF
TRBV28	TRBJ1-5	CASTGGNQPQHF
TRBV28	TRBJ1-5	CASTLQGAGKSRPQHF
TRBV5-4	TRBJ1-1	CASSPRGRDTEAFF
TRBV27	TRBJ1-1	CASIPPFGASTEAFF
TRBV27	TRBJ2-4	CASSLSGRLAKNIQYF
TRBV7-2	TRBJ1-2	CASTPGGANYGYTF
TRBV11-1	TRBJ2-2	CASSPRTGYTGELFF
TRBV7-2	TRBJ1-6	CASSSVGTNSPLHF
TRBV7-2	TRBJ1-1	CASSLTAVNTEAFF
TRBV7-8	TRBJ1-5	CASSLRTGRSNQPQHF
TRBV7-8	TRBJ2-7	CASSFPMSSGSVREQYF
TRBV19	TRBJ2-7	CASSNRYEQYF
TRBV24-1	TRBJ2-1	CATQSSYNEQFF
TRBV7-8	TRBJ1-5	CASSSQQGARNQPQHF
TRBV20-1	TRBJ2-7	CSASRDRSNEQYF
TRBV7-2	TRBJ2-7	CASSLGRRQGIYEQYF
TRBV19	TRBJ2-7	CASTREGGYEQYF
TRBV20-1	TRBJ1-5	CSAQEVGNQPQHF
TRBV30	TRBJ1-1	CAWSQALEAFF
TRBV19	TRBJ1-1	CASSPPTLRAEAFF